This T cell receptor (beta chain) was captured by sequencing in a study of shared clonotypes between healthy human individuals. Across the whole study: Each donor had three CD4 naive, three CD4 memory, two CD8 naive and one CD8 memory plate.

CDR3 length equals 11 residues. Looked up from germline, CDR1 is MGHDK and CDR2 is SYGVNS. Trimming removed 7 bases from V and 4 bases from J, with 7 bases in between. Naivety among CD8 cells was defined by CD45RO negativity and positive CCR7 selection, thereby excluding terminally differentiated effector memory CD45RA+ cells. It was at deep level that the assay was run. The authors split each subset's genomic DNA evenly across several immunoSEQ plates. Profiled with immunoSEQ multiplex PCR; TCRdb holds only in-frame clones, not every one. The sample holds some 580,000 clones, roughly 98% seen once. V gene TRBV25-1 combines with J gene TRBJ1-2; possible D gene TRBD1, 6 bases. The sequenced sample consisted of naive CD8+ T cells sorted from blood. The clonotype originates from a man between 25 and 39 years old in good health. In DNA form, the CDR3 reads TGTGCCAGCATAGGGGGCTATGGCTACACCTTC. Translation: CASIGGYGYTF.